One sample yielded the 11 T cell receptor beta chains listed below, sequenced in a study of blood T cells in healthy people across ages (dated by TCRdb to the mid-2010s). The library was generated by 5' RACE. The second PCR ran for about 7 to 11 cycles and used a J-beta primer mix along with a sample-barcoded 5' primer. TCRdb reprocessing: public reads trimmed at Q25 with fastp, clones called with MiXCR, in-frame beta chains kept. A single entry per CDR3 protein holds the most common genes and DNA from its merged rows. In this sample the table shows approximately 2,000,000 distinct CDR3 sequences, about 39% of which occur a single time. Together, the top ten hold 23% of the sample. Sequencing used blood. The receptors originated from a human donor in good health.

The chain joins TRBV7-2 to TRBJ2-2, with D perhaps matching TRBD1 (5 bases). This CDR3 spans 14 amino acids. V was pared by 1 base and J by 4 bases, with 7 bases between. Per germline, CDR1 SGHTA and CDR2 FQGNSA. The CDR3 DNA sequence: TGTGCCAGCAGCTTAGAGGGGTTCACCGGGGAGCTGTTTTTT. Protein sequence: CASSLEGFTGELFF.

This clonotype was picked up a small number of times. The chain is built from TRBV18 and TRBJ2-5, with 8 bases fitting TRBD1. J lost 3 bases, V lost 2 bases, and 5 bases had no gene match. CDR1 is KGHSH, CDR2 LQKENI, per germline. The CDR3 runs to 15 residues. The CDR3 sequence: CASSPSGQGEETQYF. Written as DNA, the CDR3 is TGTGCCAGCTCACCAAGTGGACAGGGAGAAGAGACCCAGTACTTC.

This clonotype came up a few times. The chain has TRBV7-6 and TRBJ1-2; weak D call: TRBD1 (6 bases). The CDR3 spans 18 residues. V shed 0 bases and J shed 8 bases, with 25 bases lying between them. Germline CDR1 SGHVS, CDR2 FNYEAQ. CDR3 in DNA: TGTGCCAGCAGCTTAGCCATCGGGGGCGCTAGTCGTACTGGCGGCTACACCTTC. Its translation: CASSLAIGGASRTGGYTF.

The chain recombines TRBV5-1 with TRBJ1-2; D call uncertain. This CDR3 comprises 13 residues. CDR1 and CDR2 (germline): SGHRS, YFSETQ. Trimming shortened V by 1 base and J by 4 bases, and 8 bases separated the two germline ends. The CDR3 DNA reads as TGCGCCAGCAGCTTGTCCGCACCCTATGGCTACACCTTC. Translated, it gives CASSLSAPYGYTF.

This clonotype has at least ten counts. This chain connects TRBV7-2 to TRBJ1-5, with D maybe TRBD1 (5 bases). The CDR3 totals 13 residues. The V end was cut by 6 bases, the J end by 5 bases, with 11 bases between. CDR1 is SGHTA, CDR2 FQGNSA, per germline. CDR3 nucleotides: TGTGCCAGCAGTACTCAGGGAGATCAGCCCCAGCATTTT. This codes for CASSTQGDQPQHF. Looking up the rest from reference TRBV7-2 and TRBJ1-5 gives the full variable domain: GAGVSQSPSNKVTEKGKDVELRCDPISGHTALYWYRQSLGQGLEFLIYFQGNSAPDKSGLPSDRFSAERTGGSVSTLTIQRTQQEDSAVYLCASSTQGDQPQHFGDGTRLSIL.

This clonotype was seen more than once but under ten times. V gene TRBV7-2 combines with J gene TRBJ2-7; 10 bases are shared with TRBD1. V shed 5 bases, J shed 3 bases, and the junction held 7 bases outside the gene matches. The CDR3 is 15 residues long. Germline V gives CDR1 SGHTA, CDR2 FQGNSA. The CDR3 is CASSLDRGLFYEQYF. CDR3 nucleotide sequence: TGTGCCAGCAGCCTCGACAGGGGGCTGTTCTACGAGCAGTACTTC.

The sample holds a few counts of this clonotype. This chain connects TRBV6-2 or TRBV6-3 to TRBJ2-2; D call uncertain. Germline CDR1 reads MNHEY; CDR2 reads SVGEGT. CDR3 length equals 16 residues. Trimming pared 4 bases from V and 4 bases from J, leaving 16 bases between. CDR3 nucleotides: TGTGCCAGCAGTTTTGCCTGGCCCGGCGGCACCGGGGAGCTGTTTTTT. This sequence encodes CASSFAWPGGTGELFF.

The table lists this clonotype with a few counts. This CDR3 is CASSVNPMNTEAFF. CDR3 bases: TGTGCCAGCAGCGTAAACCCTATGAACACTGAAGCTTTCTTT. The chain recombines TRBV9 with TRBJ1-1; D is ambiguous. Germline V gene data show CDR1 as SGDLS and CDR2 as YYNGEE. The CDR3 loop spans 14 amino acids. The V end lost 1 base, the J end lost 0 bases, and 7 bases lay between the germline ends.

CDR3 protein: CSASDTSSGNTIYF. The CDR3 nucleotides read TGCAGTGCCTCGGACACCAGCTCTGGAAACACCATATATTTT. V is TRBV20-1 and J is TRBJ1-3; D might be TRBD1 (5 bases). The CDR3 spans 14 residues. CDR1 is DFQATT and CDR2 is SNEGSKA in the germline V gene (reference sequence). V shed 6 bases and J shed 0 bases, with 12 bases lying between them.

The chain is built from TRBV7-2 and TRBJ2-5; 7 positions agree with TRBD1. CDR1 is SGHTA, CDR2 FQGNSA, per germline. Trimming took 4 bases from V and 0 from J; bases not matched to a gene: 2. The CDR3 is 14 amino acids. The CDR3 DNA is TGTGCCAGCAGCTACGGACAGGACCAAGAGACCCAGTACTTC. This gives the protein CASSYGQDQETQYF.

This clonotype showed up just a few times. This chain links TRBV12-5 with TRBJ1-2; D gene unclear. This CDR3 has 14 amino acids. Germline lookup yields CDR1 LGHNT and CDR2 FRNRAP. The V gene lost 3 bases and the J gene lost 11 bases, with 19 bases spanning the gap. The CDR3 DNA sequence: TGTGCTAGTGGTTTAAGGACGGGGTTGGGCGGTTACACCTTC. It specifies CASGLRTGLGGYTF.